This T cell receptor beta chain was identified in a study of blood T cells in healthy people across ages. Study-level results: The study found more naive CD4+ cells and higher diversity in long-lived than aged donors.

A J-beta primer mix and a sample-barcoded 5' primer were used in a second PCR of about 6 to 12 cycles. Each of the cDNA molecules was tagged by a template-switch adaptor with 12 random nucleotides. Using its own MiXCR run on the 5' RACE reads, TCRdb lists one record per CDR3 protein. The repertoire includes under 2,000,000 distinct CDR3 sequences, approximately 50% of them detected once, and roughly 2% sits in the top ten. With respect to this clonotype: Its antigen is as yet unknown.

The ends lost 8 bases at V and 5 bases at J; junction bases unmatched: 9. The CDR3 is 15 residues long. The V gene's germline CDR1 is MNHNS and CDR2 SASEGT. The sequenced sample was blood. This receptor was obtained from a woman aged 40 to 50 in good health. The chain links TRBV6-1 to TRBJ2-3; the match to TRBD2 covers 11 bases. CDR3 DNA: TGTGCCAGCGCGATTTCGGGACTAGCGGTAGATACGCAGTATTTT. Translating gives CASAISGLAVDTQYF.